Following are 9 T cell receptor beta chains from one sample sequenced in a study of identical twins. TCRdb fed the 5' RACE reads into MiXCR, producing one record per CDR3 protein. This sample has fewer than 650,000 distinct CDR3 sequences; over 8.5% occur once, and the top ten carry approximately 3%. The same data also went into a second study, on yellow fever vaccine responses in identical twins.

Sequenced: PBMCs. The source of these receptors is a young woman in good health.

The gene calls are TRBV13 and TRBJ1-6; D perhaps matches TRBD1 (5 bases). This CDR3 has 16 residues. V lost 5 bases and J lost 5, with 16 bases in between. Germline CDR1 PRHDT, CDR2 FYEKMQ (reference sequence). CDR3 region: CASSLTRTPDNSPLHF. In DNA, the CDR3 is TGTGCCAGCAGCCTTACCCGGACACCAGATAATTCACCCCTCCACTTT.

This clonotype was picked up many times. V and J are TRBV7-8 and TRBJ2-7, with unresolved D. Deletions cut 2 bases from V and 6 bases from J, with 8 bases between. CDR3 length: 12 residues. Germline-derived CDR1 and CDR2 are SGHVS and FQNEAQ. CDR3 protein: CASSLYSGEQYF. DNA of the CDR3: TGTGCCAGCAGCTTATATAGTGGCGAGCAGTACTTC.

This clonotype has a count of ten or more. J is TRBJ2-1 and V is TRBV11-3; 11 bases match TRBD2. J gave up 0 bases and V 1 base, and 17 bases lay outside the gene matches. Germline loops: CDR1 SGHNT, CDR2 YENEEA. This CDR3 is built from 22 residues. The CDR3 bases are TGTGCCAGCAGCTTAGGCGGTAGCGGGGGGGCCCCCTACCCCGACTCCTACAATGAGCAGTTCTTC. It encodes CASSLGGSGGAPYPDSYNEQFF.

CDR3 sequence (DNA): TGTGCCTCAAGCGCGGCGCCCTACGAGCAGTACTTC. Protein: CASSAAPYEQYF. The genes are TRBV2 and TRBJ2-7; no clear D. The CDR3 length is 12 residues. The V and J ends lost 11 bases and 2 bases respectively, with 13 bases between them. Germline CDR1 and CDR2: SNHLY and FYNNEI.

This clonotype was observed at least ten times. As DNA, the CDR3 is TGTGCCAGCAGCCCGAGACTAGCTTCTGGTGAGCAGTTCTTC. Encoded protein: CASSPRLASGEQFF. J is TRBJ2-1 and V is TRBV3-1; 7 positions match TRBD2. The CDR3 spans 14 residues. V lost 4 bases, J lost 9 bases, and 9 bases stayed unmatched. The germline gives CDR1 LGHDT, CDR2 YNNKEL (reference sequence).

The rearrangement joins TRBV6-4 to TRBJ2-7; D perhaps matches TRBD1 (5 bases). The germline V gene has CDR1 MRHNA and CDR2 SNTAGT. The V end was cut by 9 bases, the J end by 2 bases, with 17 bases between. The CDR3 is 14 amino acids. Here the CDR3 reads CASPRWTPAYEQYF. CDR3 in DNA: TGTGCCAGTCCGCGATGGACACCAGCCTACGAGCAGTACTTC.

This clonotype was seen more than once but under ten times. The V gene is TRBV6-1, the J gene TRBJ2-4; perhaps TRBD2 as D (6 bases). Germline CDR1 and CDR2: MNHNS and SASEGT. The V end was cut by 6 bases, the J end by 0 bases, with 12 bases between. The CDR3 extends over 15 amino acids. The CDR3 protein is CASRPLEGAKNIQYF. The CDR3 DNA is TGTGCCAGCAGACCACTGGAGGGAGCCAAAAACATTCAGTACTTC.

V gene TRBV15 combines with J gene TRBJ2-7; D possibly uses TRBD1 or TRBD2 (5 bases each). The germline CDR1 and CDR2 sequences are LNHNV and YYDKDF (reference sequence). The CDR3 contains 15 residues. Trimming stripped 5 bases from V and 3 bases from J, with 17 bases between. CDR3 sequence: CATSGTLSPRYEQYF. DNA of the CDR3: TGTGCCACCAGCGGGACGTTATCCCCCCGCTACGAGCAGTACTTC.

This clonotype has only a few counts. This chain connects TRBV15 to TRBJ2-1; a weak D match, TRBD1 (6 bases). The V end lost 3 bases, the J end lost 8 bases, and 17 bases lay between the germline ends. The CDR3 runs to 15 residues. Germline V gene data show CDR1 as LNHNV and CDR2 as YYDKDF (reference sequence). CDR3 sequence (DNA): TGTGCCACCAGCAGGGGGGCTAGCCGGGACGATGAGCAGTTCTTC. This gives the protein CATSRGASRDDEQFF.